This is a list of T cell receptor beta chains from one sample in a study of blood T cell repertoires in COVID-19. Using immunoSEQ multiplex PCR, the repertoire was profiled, and TCRdb retains in-frame clones only, with some absent. The sample contains 200,000 to 250,000 clones, 82% of which appear only once. Sequenced: PBMCs or T cells enriched from blood (not recorded which). All receptors come from a woman aged 55-70 years who had recovered from COVID-19. Each CDR3 is given with its conserved first and last residue. Each record gives: clone size, V gene, CDR3 protein. Not all rows give a size; the values are once, few, many and, for expanded clones, a class.

.,TRBV27,CASSDSGTGGTEAFF
.,TRBV5-4,CASSGTSGVGNEQFF
.,TRBV6-1,CASSEGTGGFAFF
.,TRBV27,CASSRSTGTNWSGELFF
.,TRBV10-3,CAISVGVGNTGELFF
.,TRBV4-1,CASSPLAGDYTGELFF
.,TRBV7-3,CASSRGTDTQYF
.,TRBV11-2,CASSPHATRSDTQYF
once,TRBV25-1,CASSEAGGYGYTF
.,TRBV21-1,CASSKPEPPGTDYNSPLHF
few,TRBV19,CASRGTGTDQPQHF
.,TRBV10-1,CASSARDITDTQYF
.,TRBV2,CASSWARGTDTQYF
.,TRBV25-1,CASSSLGGGPYNEQFF
.,TRBV9,CASSFLIRPNTGELFF
.,TRBV7-2,CASSSKTGTGFGWGNEQFF
.,TRBV27,CASSPRTGTGVVGGYTF
.,TRBV5-1,CASSPLGGGYEKLFF
.,TRBV6-5,CASSHDRAVRTEAFF
once,TRBV19,CASSMSGRGGYTF
.,TRBV3-1/TRBV3-2,CASSQGGTDTQYF
.,TRBV24-1,CATSDGDEQFF
.,TRBV29-1,CSVPTQGVAFF
.,TRBV11-1,CASSLGTGPNTEAFF
.,TRBV2,CASSERAGNQPQHF
.,TRBV6-5,CASSYSLDSNYGYTF
.,TRBV6-5,CASSTSGGTEAFF
.,TRBV25-1,CASSRQTNEKLFF
.,TRBV18,CASSRGREMNTEAFF
.,TRBV19,CASSPEQGREQYF
.,TRBV6-2/TRBV6-3,CASSSLGLAGTGELFF
.,TRBV19,CATSTGTQETQYF
once,TRBV19,CASSSRDRGVFYEQYF
.,TRBV10-3,CAISPDRVEQPQHF
few,TRBV15,CATSGQENSPLHF
.,TRBV5-1,CASSTKETQYF